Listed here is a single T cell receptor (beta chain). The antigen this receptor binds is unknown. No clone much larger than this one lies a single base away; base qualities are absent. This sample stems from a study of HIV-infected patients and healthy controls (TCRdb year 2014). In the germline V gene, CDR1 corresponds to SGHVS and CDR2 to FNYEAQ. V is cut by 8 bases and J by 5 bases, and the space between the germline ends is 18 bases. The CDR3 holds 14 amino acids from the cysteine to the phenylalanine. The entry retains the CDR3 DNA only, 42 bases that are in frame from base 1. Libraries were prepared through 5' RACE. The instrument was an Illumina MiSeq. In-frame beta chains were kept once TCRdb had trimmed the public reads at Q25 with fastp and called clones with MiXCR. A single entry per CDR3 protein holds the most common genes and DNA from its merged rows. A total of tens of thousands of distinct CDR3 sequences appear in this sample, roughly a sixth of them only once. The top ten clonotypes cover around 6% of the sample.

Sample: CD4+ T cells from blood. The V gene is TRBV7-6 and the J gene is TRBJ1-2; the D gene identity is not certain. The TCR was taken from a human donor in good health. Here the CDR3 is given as CASGPGPGEYGYTF. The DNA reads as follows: TGTGCCAGCGGACCCGGACCGGGAGAGTATGGCTACACCTTC.